These T cell receptor beta chains were read from a single sample in a study of liver allograft versus peripheral blood T cells. Each CDR3 protein is one row after TCRdb ran MiXCR on the reads. This sample has 6,000 to 8,000 distinct CDR3 sequences, with about 18% found just once. Receptors originate from a human patient who had a liver transplant. A subset of T cells may come from the graft donor. The CDR3 runs from the conserved cysteine through the conserved F or W. D genes are given only for firm matches. The size field is filled for only some rows; it gives once, few, many or a size class.

clone size,V gene,J gene,D gene,CDR3 DNA,CDR3 protein
medium-sized,TRBV6-5,TRBJ1-3,NA,TGTGCCAGCAGTCAGCGCTCTGGAAACACCATATATTTT,CASSQRSGNTIYF
many,TRBV28,TRBJ1-4,NA,TGTGCCACCGAAGGGTCTCCTAATAATGAAAAACTGTTTTTT,CATEGSPNNEKLFF
medium-sized,TRBV7-2,TRBJ2-3,NA,TGTGCCAGCAGCTCCCCCCGGTCGTCAACAGATACGCAGTATTTT,CASSSPRSSTDTQYF
few,TRBV18,TRBJ1-4,NA,TGTGCCAGCTCACCACTCAGTGCACAGACGTATGAAAAACTGTTTTTT,CASSPLSAQTYEKLFF
once,TRBV20-1,TRBJ2-7,TRBD1,TGCAGTGCTAGACGCCCCGGGACAGGGCCCTACGAGCAGTACTTC,CSARRPGTGPYEQYF
NA,TRBV25-1,TRBJ2-2,NA,TGTGCCAGCAAATTCCAAGGCGGGGAGCTGTTTTTT,CASKFQGGELFF
NA,TRBV27,TRBJ1-1,NA,TGTGCCAGCAGTTTTCGTAGAGTAACTGAAGCTTTCTTT,CASSFRRVTEAFF
medium-sized,TRBV6-5,TRBJ1-5,NA,TGTGCCAGCAGTCGCCATGACCCGGGCTTAAATCAGCCCCAGCATTTT,CASSRHDPGLNQPQHF
NA,TRBV7-9,TRBJ2-3,NA,TGTGCCAGCAGCCCCGGGCGCACAATTGATACGCAGTATTTT,CASSPGRTIDTQYF
medium-sized,TRBV7-9,TRBJ1-1,NA,TGTGCCAGCAGCCGGGACCTACCTCTGGCTGAAGCTTTCTTT,CASSRDLPLAEAFF
NA,TRBV7-3,TRBJ2-1,TRBD2,TGTGCCAGCAGCTACGGACTAGCGGGGTCGGATGAGCAGTTCTTC,CASSYGLAGSDEQFF
NA,TRBV7-9,TRBJ2-3,NA,TGTGCCTCCACCATAGGGGGCACAGATACGCAGTATTTT,CASTIGGTDTQYF
many,TRBV12-3/TRBV12-4,TRBJ1-2,TRBD1,TGTGCCAGCAGCCGGGACAGGGTGCGTGGCTACACCTTC,CASSRDRVRGYTF
many,TRBV7-9,TRBJ1-2,NA,TGTGCCAGCAGCAGAAACAACCCTGGCGTGGGGGCAGGGAAGTTTGGCTACACCTTC,CASSRNNPGVGAGKFGYTF
NA,TRBV20-1,TRBJ1-1,TRBD1,TGCAGTGCTAGGGACAGGGGGCCCACTGAAGCTTTCTTT,CSARDRGPTEAFF
medium-sized,TRBV6-1,TRBJ1-6,TRBD1,TGTGCCAGCAGGGGGACAGGGGCTAATTCACCCCTCCACTTT,CASRGTGANSPLHF
medium-sized,TRBV27,TRBJ2-2,NA,TGTGCCAGCAGTTCAATTGGACCATCAGGGGAGCTGTTTTTT,CASSSIGPSGELFF
NA,TRBV12-3/TRBV12-4,TRBJ1-5,NA,TGTGCCAGCAGTTTGGAGGGATTCAATCAGCCCCAGCATTTT,CASSLEGFNQPQHF
few,TRBV12-5,TRBJ1-2,NA,TGTGCTAGTGGTTTGGTAGAGAGGGGTGGCTACACCTTC,CASGLVERGGYTF
few,TRBV6-5,TRBJ1-3,NA,TGTGCCAGCAGCCGCGGTAAGGCCTCTGGAAACACCATATATTTT,CASSRGKASGNTIYF
medium-sized,TRBV29-1,TRBJ2-3,TRBD2,TGCAGCGTTGGGCTAAGGCCATCGGGACTAGCGGGGTCGTCGGATACGCAGTATTTT,CSVGLRPSGLAGSSDTQYF
few,TRBV7-2,TRBJ1-5,NA,TGTGCCAGCAGCTTAGGGGGGGGGGTTCAGCCCCAGCATTTT,CASSLGGGVQPQHF
NA,TRBV20-1,TRBJ1-2,NA,TGCAGTGCTAGAGACAGGGTGGGCTATGGCTACACCTTC,CSARDRVGYGYTF
many,TRBV9,TRBJ2-1,NA,TGTGCCAGCAGCCTTGAGGGGGGGCGAGGCAATGAGCAGTTCTTC,CASSLEGGRGNEQFF
few,TRBV20-1,TRBJ1-6,NA,TGCAGTGCTAGCCGGGGCAGCTCCTATAATTCACCCCTCCACTTT,CSASRGSSYNSPLHF
few,TRBV30,TRBJ1-5,NA,TGTGCCTGGAGTGTACGGCAGGCCAATCAGCCCCAGCATTTT,CAWSVRQANQPQHF
few,TRBV12-3/TRBV12-4,TRBJ2-7,NA,TGTGCCAGCAGTTTAGGGTACGAGCAGTACTTC,CASSLGYEQYF